The 15 T cell receptor beta chains in this list originate from one sample, sequenced in a study of T cells in Graves' hyperthyroidism and ophthalmopathy. RNA transcripts provided the source from which TCR beta CDR3 regions were amplified. HTBI primers drove first-round RT-PCR of the TCR CDR3. TCRdb ran MiXCR on the multiplex PCR reads and lists one entry per CDR3 protein. The table records some 500,000 distinct CDR3 sequences, 14% of them present only once. The sequencing sample was made of blood. The receptors were gathered from a woman under 30 with Graves' hyperthyroidism.

The sample holds a few counts of this clonotype. The rearrangement joins TRBV7-2 to TRBJ2-7; D might be TRBD2 (6 bases). This CDR3 spans 14 amino acids. Germline V lookup: CDR1 SGHTA, CDR2 FQGNSA. Between the trimmed V and J ends, which lost 5 bases and 6 bases, there was a span of 17 bases. CDR3 in amino acids: CASSPSGGIGEQYV. CDR3 nucleotides: TGTGCCAGCAGCCCTTCCGGCGGGATTGGCGAGCAGTACGTC.

This clonotype came up many times. CDR3 sequence: CASSLDRGEAFF. The CDR3 DNA sequence: TGTGCCAGCAGCTTAGATCGGGGTGAAGCTTTCTTT. The chain couples TRBV11-2 to TRBJ1-1, with D unresolved. Germline V gene data show CDR1 as SGHAT and CDR2 as FQNNGV. The CDR3 spans 12 residues. V was trimmed by 0 bases and J by 7 bases, leaving 6 bases between them.

This clonotype was seen repeatedly, ten times or more. The chain uses TRBV20-1 and TRBJ1-1; D is possibly TRBD1 (5 bases). Germline V gene lookup returns CDR1 DFQATT and CDR2 SNEGSKA (reference sequence). The CDR3 runs to 13 residues. Deletions cut 6 bases from V and 6 bases from J, with 17 bases between. The CDR3 spells CSAGDVRSPEAFF. The CDR3, as DNA: TGCAGTGCCGGGGACGTTAGAAGCCCTGAAGCTTTCTTT.

The table lists this clonotype with many counts. The gene calls are TRBV7-2 and TRBJ2-1, with 8 nucleotides matching TRBD2. The V gene's germline CDR1 is SGHTA and CDR2 FQGNSA. The CDR3 loop spans 15 amino acids. With V trimmed by 1 base and J by 7 bases, 6 bases remained unmatched. CDR3 DNA sequence: TGTGCCAGCAGCTTAGGAGCGGGAGTAGCGAATGAGCAGTTCTTC. As protein: CASSLGAGVANEQFF.

This clonotype was observed a few times. This rearrangement joins TRBV7-3 to TRBJ2-2; possibly TRBD2 for D (5 bases). CDR3 size: 13 residues. V dropped 10 bases and J dropped 0 bases, with 9 bases sitting between them. Germline V gene data show CDR1 as SGHTA and CDR2 as FQGTGA. CDR3 protein: CATSGSNTGELFF. CDR3 nucleotides: TGTGCCACCTCGGGGTCGAACACCGGGGAGCTGTTTTTT.

This clonotype showed up many times. The gene calls are TRBV2 and TRBJ2-7; 8 nucleotides match TRBD1. V lost 2 bases to trimming and J lost 5 bases; unmatched junction nucleotides: 8. The CDR3 loop spans 15 amino acids. From germline, CDR1 is SNHLY and CDR2 FYNNEI. In nucleotides, the CDR3 is TGTGCCAGCAGTGAAAAGTCAGGGGGCTTCCACGAGCAGTACTTC. The encoded protein is CASSEKSGGFHEQYF.

Remarks on this clonotype: At one boundary the junction diverges from the germline segment, which might be a read error. This sequence joins TRBV14 and TRBJ1-3, with unresolved D. Germline CDR1 SGHDN, CDR2 FVKESK. There are 16 residues in the CDR3. This chain's CDR3 is CASSRTWEGSGNTIYF. As DNA, the CDR3 is TGTGCCAGCAGCCGAACCTGGGAGGGCTCTGGGAACACCATATATTTT.

The gene calls are TRBV29-1 and TRBJ1-1; no reliable D call. V lost 2 bases and J 1 base, leaving 5 bases between the germline ends. CDR3 length equals 12 residues. Looked up from germline, CDR1 is SQVTM and CDR2 is ANQGSEA. CDR3 bases: TGCAGCGTTGAAAAGTGGAACACTGAAGCTTTCTTT. Amino acids: CSVEKWNTEAFF.

This clonotype was seen a handful of times. The chain uses TRBV12-3 or TRBV12-4 and TRBJ1-5, with D possibly being TRBD1 (5 bases). This CDR3 contains 14 residues. Trimming cost V 3 bases and J 6 bases, with 12 bases left between them. Here the CDR3 reads CASSLQGTSQPQHF. Here the CDR3 DNA reads TGTGCCAGCAGTTTGCAGGGAACGAGTCAGCCCCAGCATTTT.

The sample holds many counts of this clonotype. The chain employs TRBV12-3 or TRBV12-4 and TRBJ2-1; D remains ambiguous. CDR3 size: 13 residues. Trimming removed 10 bases from V and 0 bases from J, with 10 bases in between. The CDR3: CAILGSSYNEQFF. The CDR3 DNA reads TGTGCCATCCTAGGAAGCTCCTACAATGAGCAGTTCTTC.

The table lists this clonotype with many counts. V is TRBV11-3 and J is TRBJ2-1; TRBD2 agrees at 9 bases. The V gene end was trimmed by 5 bases and the J gene end by 4 bases; junction bases not matched to a gene: 6. Germline V gene data show CDR1 as SGHNT and CDR2 as YENEEA. The CDR3 contains 15 residues. CDR3 region: CASSPRTSVYNEQFF. The CDR3 DNA reads as TGTGCCAGCAGCCCCAGGACTAGCGTGTACAATGAGCAGTTCTTC.

This clonotype was seen many times. The chain employs TRBV29-1 and TRBJ1-2; the match to TRBD1 covers 9 bases. This CDR3 contains 16 residues. J gave up 8 bases and V 4 bases, and 17 bases lay outside the gene matches. CDR1 SQVTM and CDR2 ANQGSEA come from the germline V gene. Here the CDR3 DNA reads TGCAGCGTTGTTCCCTCACCGGGACAGGGTGTGAACGGCTACACCTTC. This codes for CSVVPSPGQGVNGYTF. The full variable domain, completed using reference TRBV29-1 and TRBJ1-2, is SAVISQKPSRDICQRGTSLTIQCQVDSQVTMMFWYRQQPGQSLTLIATANQGSEATYESGFVIDKFPISRPNLTFSTLTVSNMSPEDSSIYLCSVVPSPGQGVNGYTFGSGTRLTVV.

The V gene is TRBV5-1, the J gene TRBJ2-3; TRBD1 matches at 11 bases. V lost 4 bases, J lost 1 base, and 8 bases stayed unmatched. From germline, CDR1 is SGHRS and CDR2 YFSETQ. The CDR3 has 17 residues. The CDR3 nucleotides read TGCGCCAGCAGCCCCATGTGGGGACAGGGGGGCACAGATACGCAGTATTTT. Protein: CASSPMWGQGGTDTQYF.

This clonotype has ten or more counts. The CDR3 is CASSSSADRDYGYTF. In DNA, the CDR3 is TGTGCCAGCAGCTCCTCCGCAGACAGGGACTATGGCTACACCTTC. The V gene is TRBV7-8, the J gene TRBJ1-2, with 7 nucleotides matching TRBD1. The CDR3 covers 15 residues. The ends lost 4 bases at V and 3 bases at J; junction bases unmatched: 8. The germline V gene has CDR1 SGHVS and CDR2 FQNEAQ.

This clonotype was picked up a small number of times. The V and J genes are TRBV19 and TRBJ1-6, with unresolved D. The CDR3 has 15 amino acids. Germline CDR1 reads LNHDA; CDR2 reads SQIVND (reference sequence). The germline V and J ends were trimmed by 5 bases and 7 bases, with 15 bases remaining between them. The CDR3 DNA follows: TGTGCCAGTAGTTCCCCCAGACGCGCGAATTCACCCCTCCACTTT. Protein sequence: CASSSPRRANSPLHF.